The 23 T cell receptor beta chains reported below all come from one sample, sequenced in a study of tumor-infiltrating lymphocytes in primary liver carcinoma (dated by TCRdb to 2017 to 2019). The run used an Illumina HiSeq 2500. TCRbeta-specific cDNA was reverse-transcribed from 500 ng total RNA using a constant-region primer and ProtoScript II reverse transcriptase. Three nested multiplex PCR rounds, following a slightly modified ARM-PCR procedure, were used to build the TCRbeta libraries. Multiplex TRBV1-TRBV30 forward primers and a Cbeta reverse primer were used in the first two PCR rounds, each of which was run for approximately 9 cycles. The public reads were run again by TCRdb, first through fastp at Q25 and then through MiXCR, and only productive beta chains were kept. Identical CDR3 protein sequences are pooled into one entry, listed with their most common genes and DNA. Recorded for this sample are some 180,000 distinct CDR3 sequences; roughly 60% of them occurred a single time. The biggest ten clones account for under 75% of the sample.

TRIzol reagent was used to extract blood RNA from unsorted whole blood, while the DNeasy Blood & Tissue kit provided the germline DNA. Sequenced sample: peripheral blood. The receptors shown here come from a man aged 40-55 years with primary liver carcinoma and hepatitis B virus infection.

The rearrangement links TRBV10-3 to TRBJ2-1; 15 bases are shared with TRBD2. V trimming: 6 bases; J trimming: 6 bases; junction bases outside the gene matches: 6. The length of the CDR3 is 16 residues. Germline CDR1 ENHRY, CDR2 SYGVKD. This CDR3 is CAIRGTSGGSVNEQFF. CDR3 coding DNA: TGTGCCATCAGGGGGACTAGCGGGGGGAGCGTCAATGAGCAGTTCTTC.

The chain carries TRBV6-5 and TRBJ2-3, with TRBD2 matching over 10 bases. Trimming cost V 2 bases and J 13 bases; bases outside gene matches: 12. CDR3 length: 15 amino acids. From germline, CDR1 is MNHEY and CDR2 SVGAGI. In DNA form, the CDR3 reads TGTGCCAGCAGTTACGGGACTAGCGACACAGATACAGAGTATTTT. It specifies CASSYGTSDTDTEYF.

This clonotype was seen only once. The conserved closing phenylalanine or tryptophan is absent in this CDR3, likely reflecting a read error. V usage is TRBV13 and J usage is TRBJ2-2; no firm D call. Germline V gene sequence: CDR1 PRHDT, CDR2 FYEKMQ (reference sequence). V shed 3 bases and J shed 5 bases, with 10 bases lying between them. This CDR3 region has 14 residues. The chain's CDR3 is CASSFGGRTGELFS. The CDR3, as DNA: TGTGCCAGCAGCTTTGGCGGTCGGACCGGGGAGCTGTTTTCT.

The chain has TRBV28 and TRBJ2-2, with 11 bases aligning to TRBD2. Germline V CDR1 and CDR2: MDHEN, SYDVKM. The CDR3 extends over 21 amino acids. The trim removed 2 bases at V and 0 bases at J, leaving 14 bases unmatched. CDR3: CASSLDRLAGLGGSNTGELFF. CDR3 nucleotide sequence: TGTGCCAGCAGTTTAGATAGACTAGCGGGACTGGGGGGCTCGAACACCGGGGAGCTGTTTTTT.

This chain uses TRBV4-1 with TRBJ2-3; tentatively, D is TRBD2 (5 bases). The CDR3 runs 17 residues. With 3 bases removed from V and 3 bases from J, the gap between germline ends came to 19 bases. Germline CDR1 MGHRA, CDR2 YSYEKL. The CDR3 here is CASSQVLGLARTDTQYF. DNA for the CDR3: TGCGCCAGCAGCCAGGTTCTAGGACTCGCACGTACAGATACGCAGTATTTT.

Of note for this clonotype: Its ends do not fully match the called genes, so a read error is possible. This chain uses TRBV11-1 with TRBJ2-1; D is possibly TRBD1 or TRBD2 (5 bases each). The V gene's germline CDR1 is SGHAT and CDR2 FQDESV (reference sequence). The CDR3 sequence is 14 residues long. In nucleotides, the CDR3 is TGTGTCAGCAGCTCTAGCCGGAACGTAAGGGGGCAGTTCTTC. Protein: CVSSSSRNVRGQFF.

This clonotype appeared many times. The chain uses TRBV11-1 and TRBJ1-1, with TRBD1 matching over 8 bases. The CDR3 has 15 amino acids. Unmatched junction bases numbered 4, after V lost 0 bases and J lost 4 bases. Germline V CDR1 and CDR2: SGHAT, FQDESV (reference sequence). The CDR3 protein is CASSLAQGAGTEAFF. DNA of the CDR3: TGTGCCAGCAGCTTAGCTCAGGGGGCCGGCACTGAAGCTTTCTTT.

As concerns this clonotype: The CDR3 ends on some other residue instead of the conserved phenylalanine or tryptophan, so this is likely a read error. V usage is TRBV4-2 and J usage is TRBJ2-7, with 8 bases lining up with TRBD2. CDR3 length: 18 residues. CDR1 and CDR2 from the germline V gene are LGHNA and YNFKEQ. V was clipped by 0 bases and J by 4 bases; unmatched bases: 14. CDR3 in DNA: TGTGCCAGCAGCCAAGAACAGTATAGCGGGAACCCAGTTTACGAGCAGTACCTC. It yields the protein CASSQEQYSGNPVYEQYL.

The chain has TRBV10-1 and TRBJ2-7; no definite D call. Deletions cut 4 bases from V and 5 bases from J, with 9 bases between. Germline values: CDR1 WNHNN, CDR2 SYGVQD (reference sequence). The CDR3 runs to 12 residues. For the CDR3, the DNA is TGCGCCAGCAGTGTCCTAATCCACGAGCAGTACTTC. It is translated as CASSVLIHEQYF.

With regard to this clonotype: An end of the junction does not agree with germline; a read error may underlie this. The CDR3 sequence is CTSSFGREIDTQYF. For the CDR3, the DNA is TGTACCAGCAGCTTCGGGCGGGAGATAGATACGCAGTATTTT. This sequence joins TRBV7-9 and TRBJ2-3; the match to TRBD2 covers 7 bases. Germline V gene data show CDR1 as SEHNR and CDR2 as FQNEAQ (reference sequence). This CDR3 has 14 amino acids.

V usage is TRBV11-2 and J usage is TRBJ2-1; no firm D call. CDR3 length equals 17 residues. From germline, CDR1 is SGHAT and CDR2 FQNNGV. V was pared by 5 bases and J by 3 bases, with 20 bases between. As DNA, the CDR3 is TGTGCCAGCAGCCAAATCGTGGCGGCAAGCTACTACAATGAGCAGTTCTTC. Amino acid sequence: CASSQIVAASYYNEQFF.

As to this clonotype: This may be a read error, as it is one base from a much larger clone. The chain carries TRBV6-2 or TRBV6-3 and TRBJ1-5; D is unresolved. The CDR3 runs 12 residues. The V gene's germline CDR1 is MNHEY and CDR2 SVGEGT. CDR3 nucleotides: TGTGCCAGCGCGGGAAGCAATCAGCCCAAGCATTTT. Translating it yields CASAGSNQPKHF.

A few counts support this clonotype. The genes are TRBV6-5 and TRBJ1-6; 10 bases are a match to TRBD1. The CDR3 is 13 amino acids. V was pared by 6 bases and J by 11 bases, with 4 bases of the junction left unmatched. Germline loops: CDR1 MNHEY, CDR2 SVGAGI. CDR3 in DNA: TGTGCCAGCAGAGGACAGGGGGGTACACCCCTCCACTTT. This encodes CASRGQGGTPLHF.

The J gene is TRBJ2-1, the V gene TRBV5-1; 15 bases agree with TRBD2. CDR1 SGHRS and CDR2 YFSETQ come from the germline V gene. Losses at the gene ends were 4 bases for V and 6 bases for J; bases not matched to a gene: 8. The CDR3 runs 17 residues. The CDR3 DNA is TGCGCCAGCAGCGAGGGACTAGCGGGGGGTATAAGCAATGAGCAGTTCTTC. It encodes CASSEGLAGGISNEQFF.

This clonotype was detected once. The CDR3 region has the DNA TGTGCCAGCAGAGAAGGACGGAGCTCATGCGAGCAGTACTTC. Amino acids: CASREGRSSCEQYF. The chain recombines TRBV11-2 with TRBJ2-7, with no clear D. Trimming left V 6 bases short and J 6 bases short, with 18 bases between. This CDR3 region has 14 residues. Per the germline V gene, CDR1 is SGHAT and CDR2 is FQNNGV.

The chain is built from TRBV6-1 and TRBJ2-2; D might be TRBD1 or TRBD2, each matching 5 bases. Germline assignment: CDR1 MNHNS and CDR2 SASEGT. V lost 7 bases and J lost 1, with 16 bases in between. The CDR3 has 16 amino acids. CDR3 residues: CASNIPGRQNTGELFF. For the CDR3, the DNA is TGTGCCAGCAATATACCGGGACGGCAGAACACCGGGGAGCTGTTTTTT.

The chain couples TRBV11-2 to TRBJ1-1; D uncertain. The ends were cut back, 9 bases at V and 10 bases at J, with 30 bases in the middle. The CDR3 loop spans 16 amino acids. Germline CDR1 SGHAT, CDR2 FQNNGV. CDR3 residues: CASSLNEHRVDTGAFF. The CDR3 DNA is TGTGCCAGTAGCCTCAACGAGCACCGGGTAGACACGGGAGCTTTCTTT.

This clonotype was seen a few times. At one end, the junction sequence differs from germline, possibly due to a read error. The rearrangement joins TRBV29-1 to TRBJ1-3, with D unresolved. Per the germline V gene, CDR1 is SQVTM and CDR2 is ANQGSEA. The CDR3 consists of 13 residues. CDR3 coding DNA: TGCAGTGTTGGCAGAGTCTCTGGAAACACCATATATTTT. Translating it yields CSVGRVSGNTIYF.

Notes on this clonotype: One end of the junction is discordant with germline, which a read error may explain. The chain combines TRBV10-2 with TRBJ2-7, with TRBD2 identical over 13 bases. CDR3 size: 15 residues. Germline assignment: CDR1 WSHSY and CDR2 SAAADI. The CDR3 spells CASKKLAGGVYEQCF. The CDR3 DNA follows: TGCGCCAGCAAGAAACTAGCGGGGGGGGTCTACGAGCAGTGCTTC.

V gene TRBV29-1 combines with J gene TRBJ2-1; a weak D match, TRBD2 (5 bases). Trimming left V 3 bases short and J 0 bases short, with 12 bases between. CDR1 SQVTM and CDR2 ANQGSEA come from the germline V gene. CDR3 length equals 15 residues. The CDR3 loop reads CSVEGVLDSYNEQFF. CDR3 DNA: TGCAGCGTTGAGGGAGTACTAGACTCCTACAATGAGCAGTTCTTC.

This chain joins TRBV6-6 and TRBJ2-3, with D perhaps assigned TRBD1 or TRBD2 (5 bases each). V lost 7 bases, J lost 2 bases, and 10 bases lay in between. CDR1 is MNHNY and CDR2 is SVGAGI in the germline V gene (reference sequence). This CDR3 has 13 amino acids. The CDR3 loop reads CASTRDPTDTQYF. DNA of the CDR3: TGTGCCAGCACTAGGGACCCCACAGATACGCAGTATTTT.

The chain recombines TRBV4-1 with TRBJ2-7; TRBD1 or TRBD2 may be the D gene (5 bases each). CDR1 MGHRA and CDR2 YSYEKL come from the germline V gene. The CDR3 consists of 14 residues. CDR3 sequence reads: CSISQEGQAYEQYF. The CDR3 region has the DNA TGCTCCATCAGCCAAGAGGGGCAGGCCTACGAGCAGTACTTC.

Worth noting for this clonotype: The missing conserved phenylalanine or tryptophan at the end of this CDR3 makes a read error likely. The chain links TRBV11-2 to TRBJ2-5, with D possibly matching TRBD2 (6 bases). The CDR3 totals 14 residues. Trimming took 4 bases from V and 9 from J, leaving 18 bases between them. Germline CDR1 is SGHAT and CDR2 is FQNNGV. CDR3 protein: CASSSAGILLSQYI. CDR3 DNA: TGTGCCAGCAGCTCGGCGGGAATATTATTGTCCCAGTACATC.